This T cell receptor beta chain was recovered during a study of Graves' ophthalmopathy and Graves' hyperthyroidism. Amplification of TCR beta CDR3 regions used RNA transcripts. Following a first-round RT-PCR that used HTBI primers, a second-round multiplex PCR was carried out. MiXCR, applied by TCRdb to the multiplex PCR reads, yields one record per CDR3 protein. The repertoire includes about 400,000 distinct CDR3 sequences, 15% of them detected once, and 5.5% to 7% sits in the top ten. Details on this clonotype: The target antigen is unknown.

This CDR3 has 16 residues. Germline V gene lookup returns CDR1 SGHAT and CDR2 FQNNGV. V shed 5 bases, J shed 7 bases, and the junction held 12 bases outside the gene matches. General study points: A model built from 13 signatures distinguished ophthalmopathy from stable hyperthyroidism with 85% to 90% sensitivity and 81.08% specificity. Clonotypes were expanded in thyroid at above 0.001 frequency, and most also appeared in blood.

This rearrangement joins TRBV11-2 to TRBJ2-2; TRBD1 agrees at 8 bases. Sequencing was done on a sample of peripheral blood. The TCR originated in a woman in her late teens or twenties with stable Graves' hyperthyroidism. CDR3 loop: CASSIWPRGQGGELFF. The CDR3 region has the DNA TGTGCCAGCAGCATTTGGCCCAGGGGGCAAGGCGGGGAGCTGTTTTTT.